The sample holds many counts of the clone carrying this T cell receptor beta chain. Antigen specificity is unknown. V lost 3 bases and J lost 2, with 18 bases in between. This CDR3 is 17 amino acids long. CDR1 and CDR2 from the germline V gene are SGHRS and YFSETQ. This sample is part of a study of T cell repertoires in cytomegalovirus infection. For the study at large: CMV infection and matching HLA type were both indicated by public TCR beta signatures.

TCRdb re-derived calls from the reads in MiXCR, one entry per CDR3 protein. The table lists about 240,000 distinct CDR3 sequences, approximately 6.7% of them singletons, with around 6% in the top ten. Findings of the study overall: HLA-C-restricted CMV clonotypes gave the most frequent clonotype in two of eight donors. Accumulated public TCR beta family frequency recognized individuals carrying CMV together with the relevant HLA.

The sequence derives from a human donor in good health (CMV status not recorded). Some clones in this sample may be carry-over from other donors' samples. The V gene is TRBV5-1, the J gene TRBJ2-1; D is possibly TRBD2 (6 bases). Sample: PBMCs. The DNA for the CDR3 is TGCGCCAGCAGCTCCGTTGGAGCGGGTACGACCTACAATGAGCAGTTCTTC. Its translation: CASSSVGAGTTYNEQFF.